The T cell receptor beta chain described here comes from a study of human T cells and chemical hapten exposure. MiXCR, applied by TCRdb to the RACE reads, yields one record per CDR3 protein. The sample contains about 130,000 distinct CDR3 sequences, approximately 9.5% of which appear only once. Germline assignment: CDR1 KGHSH and CDR2 LQKENI. This CDR3 has 16 amino acids. Trimming cost V 4 bases and J 1 base; bases outside gene matches: 5. At least ten counts were recorded for this clonotype. Indicated time point: healthy volunteer bleed at 2 weeks. Before extraction, the whole blood was not fractionated, and total RNA was taken from it.

V usage is TRBV18 and J usage is TRBJ2-4; 9 bases match TRBD1. This clonotype originated in a male donor in good health. Some clones in this sample may be carry-over from other donors' samples. The source material was whole blood. The CDR3 DNA sequence: TGTGCCAGCTCACGATTACAGGGGGCGGCCAAAAACATTCAGTACTTC. Its protein is CASSRLQGAAKNIQYF.